The T cell receptor beta chain described here comes from a study of T cell repertoires in cytomegalovirus infection. The J segment lost 7 bases and the V segment lost 4 bases, leaving 13 bases of the junction unmatched. Germline CDR1 reads SGDLS; CDR2 reads YYNGEE. The CDR3 consists of 16 residues. TCRdb called the reads again in MiXCR, with one record for every CDR3 protein. The table records about 890,000 distinct CDR3 sequences, more than 25% of them present only once. In this sample, this clonotype turned up a few times. The antigen is undetermined. The sequences come from cultured CD8+ T cells from PBMCs, collected from culture after CMV antigen stimulation. This chain joins TRBV9 and TRBJ2-3; 9 nucleotides line up with TRBD2. This clonotype was obtained from a human donor in good health (CMV status not recorded). Some clones in this sample may be carry-over from other donors' samples. DNA for the CDR3: TGTGCCAGCAGCCCCCCAGCGGGGGGTCAAAGGCATACGCAGTATTTT. It translates to CASSPPAGGQRHTQYF.